This TCR beta chain was retrieved from a study of blood T cell repertoires in COVID-19. In the study overall: Sources were T cells, B-cell-depleted T cells, or PBMCs; the material itself was cDNA or gDNA.

Sequencing used immunoSEQ multiplex PCR; TCRdb keeps in-frame clones, though not all of them. The table includes 85,000 to 120,000 clones, about 91% detected once. This CDR3 comprises 17 residues. Germline assignment: CDR1 SEHNR and CDR2 FQNEAQ (reference sequence). V lost 1 base, J lost 7 bases, and 20 bases lay in between. This clone was found a few times. The gene calls are TRBV7-9 and TRBJ2-4, with D tentatively TRBD1 (5 bases). The sequenced sample consisted of peripheral blood. The source is a young man with acute or convalescent COVID-19. The CDR3 DNA reads as TGTGCCAGCAGCTTAGTTAGGACCCAGCAGGGCTATAACATTCAGTACTTC. Translation: CASSLVRTQQGYNIQYF.